Many counts were recorded for the clone carrying this T cell receptor beta chain. Antigen: not known. This entry is derived from a study of T cell repertoires in cytomegalovirus infection. CDR1 is SGHDT and CDR2 is YYEEEE in the germline V gene. The V segment lost 2 bases and the J segment 5 bases; nucleotides outside the gene matches: 7. The CDR3 sequence is 15 residues long. Whole-study results and caveats: CMV carriers with the relevant HLA were identified by cumulative public TCR beta family frequency.

MiXCR was run by TCRdb on the reads, yielding one entry per CDR3 protein. Of about 210,000 distinct CDR3 sequences in the sample, about 5.9% were seen once. This rearrangement joins TRBV5-6 to TRBJ2-1, with 7 bases that match TRBD2. The source material was PBMCs. The receptor was isolated from a human donor in good health (CMV status not recorded). Some clones in this sample may be carry-over from other donors' samples. CDR3 DNA sequence: TGTGCCAGCAGCTTTGGACTAGGTAACGACAATGAGCAGTTCTTC. Protein product: CASSFGLGNDNEQFF.